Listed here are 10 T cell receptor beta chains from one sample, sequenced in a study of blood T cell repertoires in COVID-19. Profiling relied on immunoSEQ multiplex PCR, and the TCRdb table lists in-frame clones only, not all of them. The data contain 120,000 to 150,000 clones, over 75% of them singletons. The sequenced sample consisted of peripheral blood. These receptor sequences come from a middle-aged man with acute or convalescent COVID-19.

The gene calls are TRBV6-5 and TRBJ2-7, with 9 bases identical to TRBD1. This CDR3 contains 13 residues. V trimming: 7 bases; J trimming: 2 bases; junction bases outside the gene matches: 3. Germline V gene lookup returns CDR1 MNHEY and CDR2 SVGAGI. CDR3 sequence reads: CASTWDRAYEQYF. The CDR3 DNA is TGTGCCAGCACCTGGGACAGGGCCTACGAGCAGTACTTC.

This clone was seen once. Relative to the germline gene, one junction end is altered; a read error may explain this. DNA for the CDR3: TGTGCCAGCACCTTGACAGGGGGCTTGAGTAGTTCCTACGAGCAGTACTTC. As protein: CASTLTGGLSSSYEQYF. V usage is TRBV5-8 and J usage is TRBJ2-7; 10 nucleotides align to TRBD1. Germline V CDR1 and CDR2: SGHTS, YDEGEE. This CDR3 comprises 17 residues.

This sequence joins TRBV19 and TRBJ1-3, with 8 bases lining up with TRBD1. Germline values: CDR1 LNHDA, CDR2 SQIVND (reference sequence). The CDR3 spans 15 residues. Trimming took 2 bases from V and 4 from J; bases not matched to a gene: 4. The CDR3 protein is CASSIQGAFGNTIYF. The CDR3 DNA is TGTGCCAGTAGTATACAGGGGGCGTTCGGAAACACCATATATTTT.

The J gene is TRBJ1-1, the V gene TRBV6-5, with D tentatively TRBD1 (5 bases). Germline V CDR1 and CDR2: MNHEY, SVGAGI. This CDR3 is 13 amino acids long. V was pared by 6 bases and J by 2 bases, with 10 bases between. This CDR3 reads CASSLTANTEAFF. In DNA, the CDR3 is TGTGCCAGCAGCCTGACAGCTAACACTGAAGCTTTCTTT.

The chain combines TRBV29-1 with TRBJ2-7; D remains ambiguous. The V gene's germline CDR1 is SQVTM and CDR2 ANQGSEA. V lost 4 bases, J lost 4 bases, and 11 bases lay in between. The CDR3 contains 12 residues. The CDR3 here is CSVGSAAYEQYF. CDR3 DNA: TGCAGCGTTGGCTCGGCGGCTTACGAGCAGTACTTC.

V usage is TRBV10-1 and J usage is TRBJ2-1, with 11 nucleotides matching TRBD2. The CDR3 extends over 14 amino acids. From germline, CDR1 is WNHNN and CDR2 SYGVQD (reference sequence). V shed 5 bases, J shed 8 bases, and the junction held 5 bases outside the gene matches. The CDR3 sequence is CASSTSGGGDEQFF. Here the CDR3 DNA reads TGCGCCAGCAGTACTAGCGGGGGAGGGGATGAGCAGTTCTTC.

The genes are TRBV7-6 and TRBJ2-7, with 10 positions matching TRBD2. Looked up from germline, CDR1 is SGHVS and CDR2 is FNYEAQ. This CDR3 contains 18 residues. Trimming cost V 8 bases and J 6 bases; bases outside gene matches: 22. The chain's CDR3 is CASPRLQGDEREGREQYF. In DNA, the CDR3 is TGTGCCAGCCCACGACTCCAAGGTGATGAGCGGGAGGGACGCGAGCAGTACTTC.

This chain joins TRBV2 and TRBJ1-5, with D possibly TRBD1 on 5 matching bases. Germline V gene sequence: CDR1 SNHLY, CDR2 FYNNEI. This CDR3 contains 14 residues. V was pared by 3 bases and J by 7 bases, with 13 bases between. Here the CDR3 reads CASSDTWGTQPQHF. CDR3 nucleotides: TGTGCCAGCAGTGATACGTGGGGCACGCAGCCCCAGCATTTT.

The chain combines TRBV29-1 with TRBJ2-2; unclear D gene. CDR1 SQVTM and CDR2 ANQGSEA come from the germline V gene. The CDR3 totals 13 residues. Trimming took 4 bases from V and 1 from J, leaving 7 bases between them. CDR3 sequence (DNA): TGCAGCGTTGCACAGATGAACACCGGGGAGCTGTTTTTT. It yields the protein CSVAQMNTGELFF.

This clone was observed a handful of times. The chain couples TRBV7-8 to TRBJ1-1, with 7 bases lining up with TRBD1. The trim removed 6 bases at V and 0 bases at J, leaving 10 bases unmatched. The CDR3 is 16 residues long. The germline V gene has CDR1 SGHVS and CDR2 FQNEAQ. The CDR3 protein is CASRPTGEVMNTEAFF. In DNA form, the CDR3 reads TGTGCCAGCAGGCCTACAGGGGAGGTGATGAACACTGAAGCTTTCTTT.